A single sample is the source of the 20 T cell receptor beta chains below, sequenced in a study of blood T cell repertoires in COVID-19. This table comes from immunoSEQ multiplex PCR, and its TCRdb copy is limited to in-frame clones, with some not included. The table shows 150,000 to 200,000 clones, with around 92% occurring only once. Sequencing input: peripheral blood. Source of these receptors: a man aged 30-40 years with COVID-19, enrolled during active disease.

The chain joins TRBV10-3 to TRBJ1-1, with 9 bases lining up with TRBD1. This CDR3 is built from 14 residues. Germline V gene data show CDR1 as ENHRY and CDR2 as SYGVKD. Germline trimming cut 6 bases from V and 1 base from J; bases unmatched to any gene: 3. CDR3: CAISADRGNTEAFF. For the CDR3, the DNA is TGTGCCATCAGCGCGGACAGGGGGAACACTGAAGCTTTCTTT.

The chain's CDR3 is CATSRDADYNQPQHF. In DNA, the CDR3 is TGTGCCACCAGCAGAGATGCAGACTACAATCAGCCCCAGCATTTT. The J gene is TRBJ1-5, the V gene TRBV15; D unresolved. The germline V gene encodes CDR1 LNHNV and CDR2 YYDKDF (reference sequence). The CDR3 spans 15 residues. The germline V and J ends were trimmed by 0 bases and 3 bases, with 9 bases remaining between them. Complete variable domain (other parts from reference TRBV15 and TRBJ1-5): DAMVIQNPRYQVTQFGKPVTLSCSQTLNHNVMYWYQQKSSQAPKLLFHYYDKDFNNEADTPDNFQSRRPNTSFCFLDIRSPGLGDTAMYLCATSRDADYNQPQHFGDGTRLSIL.

V is TRBV6-5 and J is TRBJ2-7, with TRBD1 matching 11 bases. There are 15 residues in the CDR3. The junction had 2 bases not matched to a gene; V was cut back by 2 bases and J by 2 bases. Germline CDR1 and CDR2: MNHEY and SVGAGI. The CDR3 is CASSYGTGGTYEQYF. The CDR3 DNA reads as TGTGCCAGCAGTTACGGGACAGGGGGTACCTACGAGCAGTACTTC.

Details on this clone: The same CDR3 can be traced to other DNA sequences in this sample. The chain joins TRBV5-1 to TRBJ1-2; 9 bases fit TRBD1. Germline loops: CDR1 SGHRS, CDR2 YFSETQ. CDR3 size: 14 residues. Trimming removed 2 bases from V and 7 bases from J; junction bases left unmatched: 6. The CDR3 bases are TGCGCCAGCAGCTTTCTGGACAGGGGTAGTGGCTACACCTTC. This translates into CASSFLDRGSGYTF.

V usage is TRBV11-2 and J usage is TRBJ2-7, with D possibly being TRBD2 (6 bases). The CDR3 has 17 residues. Germline V gene lookup returns CDR1 SGHAT and CDR2 FQNNGV. V gave up 1 base and J gave up 6 bases, with 22 bases separating them. The CDR3 loop reads CASSLGARSSELGEQYF. DNA of the CDR3: TGTGCCAGCAGCTTAGGGGCCCGGTCTAGCGAATTAGGCGAGCAGTACTTC.

This clone was detected once. V and J are TRBV6-2 or TRBV6-3 and TRBJ2-7; D may be TRBD2 (5 bases). V gave up 6 bases and J gave up 5 bases, with 20 bases separating them. Germline lookup yields CDR1 MNHEY and CDR2 SVGEGT. The CDR3 spans 15 residues. The CDR3 region is CASSLLSKGADEQYF. In DNA, the CDR3 is TGTGCCAGCAGCCTCCTAAGTAAGGGAGCAGACGAGCAGTACTTC.

The CDR3 is CASSLGGSGQPQHF. For the CDR3, the DNA is TGTGCCAGCAGTCTAGGGGGCTCCGGACAGCCCCAGCATTTT. V and J are TRBV3-1 (or the pseudogene TRBV3-2) and TRBJ1-5; TRBD1 matches at 7 bases. Germline loops: CDR1 LGHDT, CDR2 YNNKEL (reference sequence). The CDR3 is 14 amino acids. J was trimmed by 7 bases and V by 6 bases; bases with no gene match: 9.

The chain is built from TRBV2 and TRBJ1-5; D is perhaps TRBD1 (6 bases). The CDR3 spans 16 residues. V was pared by 6 bases and J by 5 bases, with 20 bases between. Germline CDR1 and CDR2: SNHLY and FYNNEI. Written as DNA, the CDR3 is TGTGCCAGCAGAGCTGGAATTGAACAGGGCTATCAGCCCCAGCATTTT. It translates to CASRAGIEQGYQPQHF. The full variable domain, completed using reference TRBV2 and TRBJ1-5, is EPEVTQTPSHQVTQMGQEVILRCVPISNHLYFYWYRQILGQKVEFLVSFYNNEISEKSEIFDDQFSVERPDGSNFTLKIRSTKLEDSAMYFCASRAGIEQGYQPQHFGDGTRLSIL.

V gene TRBV4-1 combines with J gene TRBJ1-4; D perhaps matches TRBD1 (6 bases). Germline CDR1 reads MGHRA; CDR2 reads YSYEKL. The CDR3 extends over 15 amino acids. V was shortened by 2 bases and J by 8 bases, with 15 bases between the two germline ends. The CDR3 reads CASSQSPGGSEKLFF. CDR3 DNA sequence: TGCGCCAGCAGCCAATCTCCTGGGGGCAGCGAAAAACTGTTTTTT.

V gene TRBV3-1 (or the pseudogene TRBV3-2) combines with J gene TRBJ2-1; 11 nucleotides line up with TRBD2. The CDR3 contains 16 residues. CDR1 and CDR2 (germline): LGHDT, YNNKEL (reference sequence). After removal of 6 bases from V and 0 bases from J, the junction contained 4 bases not matched to a gene. CDR3 amino acids: CASSSTSGDSYNEQFF. Here the CDR3 DNA reads TGTGCCAGCAGTTCGACTAGCGGGGACTCCTACAATGAGCAGTTCTTC.

The chain couples TRBV19 to TRBJ1-5; the D gene is possibly TRBD1 (6 bases). V shed 11 bases and J shed 4 bases, with 15 bases lying between them. Germline assignment: CDR1 LNHDA and CDR2 SQIVND (reference sequence). This CDR3 spans 13 amino acids. CDR3 DNA: TGTGCCTCCTCCAGGGGATTTAATCAGCCCCAGCATTTT. Protein sequence: CASSRGFNQPQHF.

The chain has TRBV29-1 and TRBJ1-5; maybe TRBD1 (6 bases). Germline CDR1 and CDR2: SQVTM and ANQGSEA. This CDR3 spans 13 amino acids. Trimming removed 7 bases from V and 5 bases from J, with 15 bases in between. The CDR3 DNA reads as TGCAGCGCCGGCACCAGGGGAGATCAGCCCCAGCATTTT. Translating gives CSAGTRGDQPQHF.

In this sample, this clone turned up once. V gene TRBV7-3 combines with J gene TRBJ2-2; weak D call: TRBD2 (6 bases). Germline lookup yields CDR1 SGHTA and CDR2 FQGTGA. The CDR3 loop spans 15 amino acids. Trimming removed 5 bases at V and 3 bases at J, with 13 bases between. CDR3 DNA: TGTGCCAGCAGCCCCCTCGGCGGGGACACCGGGGAGCTGTTTTTT. The encoded protein is CASSPLGGDTGELFF.

In nucleotides, the CDR3 is TGTGCCAGCAGTGCCGACACGTTCTCCTATAATTCACCCCTCCACTTT. Its translation is CASSADTFSYNSPLHF. The chain carries TRBV6-1 and TRBJ1-6; D remains ambiguous. Trimming cost V 4 bases and J 0 bases, with 10 bases left between them. This CDR3 has 16 residues. CDR1 and CDR2 (germline): MNHNS, SASEGT.

The rearrangement uses TRBV19 and TRBJ2-1, with a possible D match to TRBD1 (5 bases). Deletions cut 3 bases from V and 2 bases from J, with 14 bases between. Germline lookup yields CDR1 LNHDA and CDR2 SQIVND (reference sequence). The CDR3 contains 16 residues. The CDR3 DNA sequence: TGTGCCAGTAGTATTCTGGGGCGATTAACCTACAATGAGCAGTTCTTC. It yields the protein CASSILGRLTYNEQFF. The whole variable domain, remainder taken from reference TRBV19 and TRBJ2-1, is DGGITQSPKYLFRKEGQNVTLSCEQNLNHDAMYWYRQDPGQGLRLIYYSQIVNDFQKGDIAEGYSVSREKKESFPLTVTSAQKNPTAFYLCASSILGRLTYNEQFFGPGTRLTVL.

The CDR3 is CASSSASGTTGELFF. The CDR3 DNA reads TGTGCCAGCAGTTCGGCTAGCGGGACCACCGGGGAGCTGTTTTTT. The gene calls are TRBV4-2 and TRBJ2-2; 9 bases align to TRBD2. The CDR3 has 15 residues. After removal of 6 bases from V and 4 bases from J, the junction contained 6 bases not matched to a gene. Germline V gene lookup returns CDR1 LGHNA and CDR2 YNFKEQ.

The rearrangement uses TRBV4-3 and TRBJ1-1; 11 positions agree with TRBD1. Unmatched junction bases numbered 6, after V lost 1 base and J lost 2 bases. Germline-derived CDR1 and CDR2 are LGHNA and YSLEER. CDR3 size: 17 residues. This CDR3 reads CASSQGLRTGGNTEAFF. CDR3 DNA sequence: TGCGCCAGCAGCCAAGGGCTCAGGACAGGGGGCAACACTGAAGCTTTCTTT.

This clone was seen many times. The chain employs TRBV27 and TRBJ2-3, with TRBD1 matching over 7 bases. This CDR3 spans 14 amino acids. The germline V gene has CDR1 MNHEY and CDR2 SMNVEV (reference sequence). Unmatched junction bases numbered 5, after V lost 8 bases and J lost 0 bases. The CDR3 DNA reads as TGTGCCAGCGCGGACAGGTCCAGCACAGATACGCAGTATTTT. This sequence encodes CASADRSSTDTQYF.

CDR3: CASCRGQGLTEAFF. The CDR3 bases are TGTGCCAGTTGCAGGGGACAGGGATTGACTGAAGCTTTCTTT. The rearrangement uses TRBV6-5 and TRBJ1-1, with 9 positions matching TRBD1. CDR1 is MNHEY, CDR2 SVGAGI, per germline. V trimming: 9 bases; J trimming: 5 bases; junction bases outside the gene matches: 10. The CDR3 loop spans 14 amino acids.

The chain joins TRBV4-2 to TRBJ1-5; TRBD1 matches at 7 bases. The CDR3 has 16 amino acids. Germline CDR1 and CDR2: LGHNA and YNFKEQ. The junction had 7 bases not matched to a gene; V was cut back by 0 bases and J by 5 bases. CDR3 sequence reads: CASSQDVQGSDQPQHF. The CDR3, as DNA: TGTGCCAGCAGCCAAGATGTACAGGGGTCGGATCAGCCCCAGCATTTT.